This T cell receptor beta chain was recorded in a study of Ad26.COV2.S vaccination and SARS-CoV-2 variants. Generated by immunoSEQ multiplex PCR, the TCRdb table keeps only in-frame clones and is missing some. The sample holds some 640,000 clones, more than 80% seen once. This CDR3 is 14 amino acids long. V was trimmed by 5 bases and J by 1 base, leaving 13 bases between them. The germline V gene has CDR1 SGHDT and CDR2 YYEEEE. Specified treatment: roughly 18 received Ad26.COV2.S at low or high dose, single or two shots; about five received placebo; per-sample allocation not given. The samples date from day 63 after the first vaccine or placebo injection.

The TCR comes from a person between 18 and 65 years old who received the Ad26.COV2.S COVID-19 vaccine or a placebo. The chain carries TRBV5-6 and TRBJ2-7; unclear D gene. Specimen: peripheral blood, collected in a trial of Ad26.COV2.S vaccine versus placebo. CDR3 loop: CASSPRWDSYEQYF. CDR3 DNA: TGTGCCAGCAGTCCGCGTTGGGATTCCTACGAGCAGTACTTC.